The rows below give T cell receptor beta chains drawn from one sample of a study of post-analysis software for immune sequencing data. TCRdb called the PCR reads again in MiXCR, with one record for every CDR3 protein. The data contain roughly 600,000 distinct CDR3 sequences, roughly 47% of them singletons. The sample comprised blood. The source is a girl between 10 and 17 years old with multiple sclerosis. The CDR3 runs from the conserved cysteine through the conserved F or W. Each record gives: D gene, J gene, V gene, clone size, CDR3 protein, CDR3 DNA. A D gene is named only where the DNA matches it firmly. A row's size may be missing; if present it is once, few, many or a size class.

>TRBD2|TRBJ2-7|TRBV20-1|NA
CSATSGGYYEQYF
TGCAGTGCTACTAGCGGGGGATACTACGAGCAGTACTTC
>NA|TRBJ2-2|TRBV5-5|NA
CASSTPSPNTGELFF
TGTGCCAGCAGTACCCCCTCTCCGAACACCGGGGAGCTGTTTTTT
>TRBD2|TRBJ2-3|TRBV7-9|once
CASSARGGHQDTQYF
TGTGCCAGCAGCGCCCGGGGGGGCCATCAAGATACGCAGTATTTT
>NA|TRBJ1-2|TRBV6-5|NA
CASLGGRKFSNYGYTF
TGTGCCAGTCTGGGTGGACGCAAGTTCTCTAACTATGGCTACACCTTC
>NA|TRBJ2-7|TRBV3-1|NA
CASSQGRELSSYEQYF
TGTGCCAGCAGCCAAGGACGGGAACTATCCTCCTACGAGCAGTACTTC
>NA|TRBJ2-5|TRBV20-1|few
CSARDGNGQETQYF
TGCAGTGCTAGAGACGGGAATGGACAAGAGACCCAGTACTTC
>NA|TRBJ1-6|TRBV12-3/TRBV12-4|NA
CASSQMKGHSPLHF
TGTGCCAGCAGTCAAATGAAGGGGCATTCACCCCTCCACTTT
>NA|TRBJ2-4|TRBV6-5|NA
CASSYSWDLSSYELYF
TGTGCCAGCAGTTACTCGTGGGACCTCTCATCCTACGAGCTGTACTTC
>NA|TRBJ2-7|TRBV7-2|NA
CASSLAPRISYEQYF
TGTGCCAGCAGCTTAGCGCCCAGGATCTCCTACGAGCAGTACTTC
>TRBD2|TRBJ2-7|TRBV9|few
CASSPGLVLYEQYF
TGTGCCAGCAGCCCCGGACTAGTCCTGTACGAGCAGTACTTC
>NA|TRBJ1-6|TRBV2|few
CASTTSTALMGSPLHF
TGTGCCAGCACTACCTCGACAGCGTTGATGGGTTCACCCCTCCACTTT
>NA|TRBJ2-1|TRBV10-3|NA
CAISESVLGSYNEQFF
TGTGCCATCAGTGAGTCTGTACTAGGATCTTACAATGAGCAGTTCTTC
>TRBD2|TRBJ2-3|TRBV14|few
CASSQDRGLAGGRKQYF
TGTGCCAGCAGCCAAGATCGTGGACTAGCGGGGGGGCGGAAGCAGTATTTT